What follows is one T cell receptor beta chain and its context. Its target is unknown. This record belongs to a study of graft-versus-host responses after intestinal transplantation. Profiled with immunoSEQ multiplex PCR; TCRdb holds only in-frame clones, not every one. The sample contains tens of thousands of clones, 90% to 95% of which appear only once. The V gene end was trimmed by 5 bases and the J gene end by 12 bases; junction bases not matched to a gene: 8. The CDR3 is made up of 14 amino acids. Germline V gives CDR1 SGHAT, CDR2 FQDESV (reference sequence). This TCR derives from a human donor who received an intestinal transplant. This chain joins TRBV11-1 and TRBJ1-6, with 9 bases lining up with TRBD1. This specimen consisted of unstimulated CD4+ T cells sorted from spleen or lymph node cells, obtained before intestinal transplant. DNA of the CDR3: TGTGCCAGCAGCCTTACAGGGGGCGTGGGACCCCTCCACTTT. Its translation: CASSLTGGVGPLHF.